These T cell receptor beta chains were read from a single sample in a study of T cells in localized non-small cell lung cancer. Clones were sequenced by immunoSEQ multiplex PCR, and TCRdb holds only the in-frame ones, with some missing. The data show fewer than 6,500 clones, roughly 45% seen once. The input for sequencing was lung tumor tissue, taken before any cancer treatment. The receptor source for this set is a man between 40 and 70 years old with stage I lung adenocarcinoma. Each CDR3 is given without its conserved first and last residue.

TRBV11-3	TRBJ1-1	ASSSQISGKEAF
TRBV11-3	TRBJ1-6	ASSLGDRASPLH
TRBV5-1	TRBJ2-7	ASSVEPGQPSYEQY
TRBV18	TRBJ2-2	ASSPIREALRRELF
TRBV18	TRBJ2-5	ASSPMEETQY
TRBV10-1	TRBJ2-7	ASSANSGRSEQY
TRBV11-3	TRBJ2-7	ASSRRTSGYEQY
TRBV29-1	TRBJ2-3	SVDRRQGTDTQY
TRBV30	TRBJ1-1	AWSRVNTEAF
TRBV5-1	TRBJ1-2	ASSNVQGNYGYT
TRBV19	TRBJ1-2	ASIISAGLLGYT
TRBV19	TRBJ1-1	ASSKSFAPPNTEAF
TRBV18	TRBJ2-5	ASSPTGKETQY
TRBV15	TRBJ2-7	ATSRDGRGIHEQY
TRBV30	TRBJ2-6	AWSVGEAGANVLT
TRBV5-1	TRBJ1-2	ASRFDPGESRGYT
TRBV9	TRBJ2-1	ASSSPEMVREQF
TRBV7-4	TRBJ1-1	ASSLWDGTEAF
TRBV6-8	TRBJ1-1	ASSAFRNTEAF
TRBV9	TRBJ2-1	ASSVGAGDYNEQF
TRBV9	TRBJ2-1	ASSDQEGFQF
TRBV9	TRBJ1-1	ASSPSGTDRGRTEAF
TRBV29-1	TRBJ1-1	SAGHGRFENTEAF
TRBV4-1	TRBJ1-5	ASSQDYGDNQPQH
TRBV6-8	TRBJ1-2	ASSRQRRTADGYT
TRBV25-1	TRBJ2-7	AGRTNSYEQY
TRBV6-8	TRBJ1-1	ASSYSLVTEAF
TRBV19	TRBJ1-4	ASSIPRQGGQRGKLF
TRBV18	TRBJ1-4	ARSGPPVGKLF
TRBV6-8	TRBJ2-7	ATRLEEVRSEQY
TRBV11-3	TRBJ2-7	ASSLDKGKGSYEQY
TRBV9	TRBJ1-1	ASSVVPGPQAF
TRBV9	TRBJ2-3	ASSFPTGRDTQY
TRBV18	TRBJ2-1	ASSPLRRDEQF
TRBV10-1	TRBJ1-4	ASPLGEANEKLF
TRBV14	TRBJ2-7	ASSQQGARGEQY
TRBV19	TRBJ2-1	ASTPPTSGLNEQF
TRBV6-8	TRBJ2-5	ASSYSTAASQETQY
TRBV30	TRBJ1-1	AWRGGYYTEAF
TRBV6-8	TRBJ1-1	AFGGTGTEAF
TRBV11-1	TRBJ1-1	ASSLIGGNTEAF
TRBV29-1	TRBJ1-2	SVEDRLNYGYT
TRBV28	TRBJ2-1	ASSFRYNEQF
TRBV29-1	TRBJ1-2	SVVAPDDLGPIYGYT
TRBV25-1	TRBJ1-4	ASRGRGRLNEKLF
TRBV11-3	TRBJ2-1	ASSRRLAGGSDEQF
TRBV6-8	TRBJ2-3	ASRGQGPSTDTQY
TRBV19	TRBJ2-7	ASSSGQSRQY
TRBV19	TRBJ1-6	ASSISSLWQVSPLH
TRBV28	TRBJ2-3	ASSLGGSTDTQY
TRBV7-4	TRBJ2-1	ASSGVASGGNEQF
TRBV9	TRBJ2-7	ASSGEAGLANEQY
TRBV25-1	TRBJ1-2	ASSGQNYGYT
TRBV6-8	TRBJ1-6	ASSGKGLSALH
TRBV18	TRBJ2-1	ASSPTVSTHEQF
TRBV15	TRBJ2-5	ATSPRGPQETQY
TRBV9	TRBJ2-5	ASSRSGQETQY
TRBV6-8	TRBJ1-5	ASSYSSSAINQPQH
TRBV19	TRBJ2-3	ASRLAGETDTQY
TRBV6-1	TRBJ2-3	ASSEAPSDTQY